Shown below are 20 T cell receptor beta chains from a single sample sequenced in a study of T cell repertoires in cytomegalovirus infection. The antigens of these receptors remain unknown. One entry per CDR3 protein, called by TCRdb with MiXCR from the reads. The table lists a few hundred thousand distinct CDR3 sequences, over 35% of them singletons. This material consisted of cultured PBMCs, taken from culture after CMV antigen stimulation. Every receptor here comes from a human donor in good health (CMV status not recorded). Some clones in this sample may be carry-over from other donors' samples.

The chain recombines TRBV20-1 with TRBJ1-1; 7 bases line up with TRBD1. The CDR3 is made up of 16 amino acids. V gave up 0 bases and J gave up 4 bases; unmatched junction bases: 11. Germline CDR1 and CDR2: DFQATT and SNEGSKA (reference sequence). The CDR3 protein is CSARDPRQGLGTEAFF. The CDR3 DNA sequence: TGCAGTGCTAGAGATCCAAGACAGGGCTTAGGCACTGAAGCTTTCTTT.

This clonotype came up a few times. The chain is built from TRBV2 and TRBJ2-3; 11 bases are shared with TRBD2. Germline lookup yields CDR1 SNHLY and CDR2 FYNNEI. The CDR3 runs 16 residues. V shed 5 bases, J shed 6 bases, and the junction held 10 bases outside the gene matches. DNA for the CDR3: TGTGCCAGCAGTAGTAATGGACTAGCGGGTTTCGATACGCAGTATTTT. Protein sequence: CASSSNGLAGFDTQYF.

The V and J genes are TRBV7-2 and TRBJ2-2, with D maybe TRBD2 (5 bases). V was shortened by 1 base and J by 5 bases, with 11 bases between the two germline ends. CDR1 and CDR2 (germline): SGHTA, FQGNSA. The CDR3 runs to 15 residues. This CDR3 is CASSLVGLVTGELFF. The CDR3 DNA sequence: TGTGCCAGCAGCTTAGTCGGACTTGTAACCGGGGAGCTGTTTTTT.

This clonotype turned up a few times. CDR3 nucleotide sequence: TGTGCCAGCAGCCGCCGGGACAGCCTTGAGCAGTACTTC. This codes for CASSRRDSLEQYF. The chain links TRBV7-2 to TRBJ2-7, with 7 bases that match TRBD1. Per the germline V gene, CDR1 is SGHTA and CDR2 is FQGNSA. This CDR3 is built from 13 residues. The V segment lost 5 bases and the J segment 7 bases; nucleotides outside the gene matches: 8.

The sample holds a few counts of this clonotype. This rearrangement joins TRBV6-2 or TRBV6-3 to TRBJ2-7; 7 bases align to TRBD2. This CDR3 spans 12 amino acids. J gave up 0 bases and V 8 bases, and 1 base lay outside the gene matches. Germline V gives CDR1 MNHEY, CDR2 SVGEGT. Here the CDR3 DNA reads TGTGCCAGCCGGGACTACTCCTACGAGCAGTACTTC. This encodes CASRDYSYEQYF.

The rearrangement uses TRBV5-4 and TRBJ2-3; D remains unclear. V was pared by 4 bases and J by 2 bases, with 11 bases between. Looked up from germline, CDR1 is SGHNT and CDR2 is YYREEE (reference sequence). This CDR3 spans 14 amino acids. CDR3 in amino acids: CASSDGLYTDTQYF. The CDR3 nucleotides are TGTGCCAGCAGCGACGGATTATACACAGATACGCAGTATTTT.

The V gene is TRBV7-2, the J gene TRBJ2-2; 8 nucleotides align to TRBD2. From germline, CDR1 is SGHTA and CDR2 FQGNSA. This CDR3 is 13 amino acids long. CDR3 in DNA: TGTGTCTTGAGCGGGAGGAACACCGGGGAGCTGTTTTTT. Protein product: CVLSGRNTGELFF.

The chain uses TRBV28 and TRBJ2-2; D is perhaps TRBD1 (6 bases). This CDR3 contains 17 residues. V was trimmed by 6 bases and J by 7 bases, leaving 24 bases between them. Germline V gene lookup returns CDR1 MDHEN and CDR2 SYDVKM. CDR3 amino acids: CASRSSSRQPTGGELFF. CDR3 nucleotides: TGTGCCAGCAGGTCTTCCTCCCGACAGCCGACAGGCGGGGAGCTGTTTTTT.

The chain employs TRBV7-2 and TRBJ2-3; TRBD2 is a possible D gene (6 bases). CDR1 and CDR2 from the germline V gene are SGHTA and FQGNSA. The CDR3 is 15 amino acids. V was trimmed by 1 base and J by 3 bases, leaving 11 bases between them. The CDR3 reads CASSLDGSGTDTQYF. Here the CDR3 DNA reads TGTGCCAGCAGCTTAGACGGGAGTGGTACAGATACGCAGTATTTT.

In this sample, this clonotype turned up many times. The rearrangement links TRBV20-1 to TRBJ2-7; D possibly corresponds to TRBD1 (6 bases). The V gene's germline CDR1 is DFQATT and CDR2 SNEGSKA (reference sequence). The germline V and J ends were trimmed by 3 bases and 2 bases, with 23 bases remaining between them. This CDR3 contains 17 residues. The DNA of the CDR3 is TGCAGTGCTAGGGGCAGTGGCGTCGGGACACAAACCTACGAGCAGTACTTC. Its translation is CSARGSGVGTQTYEQYF.

The V gene is TRBV7-6, the J gene TRBJ2-1, with D possibly being TRBD1 or TRBD2 (5 bases each). CDR3 length: 14 amino acids. Germline-derived CDR1 and CDR2 are SGHVS and FNYEAQ. V lost 5 bases, J lost 7 bases, and 15 bases lay in between. The CDR3 DNA is TGTGCCAGCAGCCCGCAAAGTTGGGGGAATGAGCAGTTCTTC. Its translation is CASSPQSWGNEQFF.

There are a few counts of this clonotype. Compared with germline, one end of the junction differs, possibly owing to a read error. The gene calls are TRBV4-1 and TRBJ2-5; D gene ambiguous. Germline values: CDR1 MGHRA, CDR2 YSYEKL. This CDR3 comprises 14 residues. The chain's CDR3 is CASSQVVGQETQYF. CDR3 nucleotide sequence: TGTGCCAGCAGCCAAGTAGTGGGGCAAGAGACCCAGTACTTC.

This clonotype was picked up many times. This chain connects TRBV7-2 to TRBJ2-3; possibly TRBD1 or TRBD2 for D (6 bases each). Germline V CDR1 and CDR2: SGHTA, FQGNSA. The CDR3 length is 15 residues. V was shortened by 3 bases and J by 4 bases, with 14 bases between the two germline ends. CDR3 sequence reads: CASSFTGGKADTQYF. The CDR3, as DNA: TGTGCCAGCAGCTTTACCGGGGGCAAAGCAGATACGCAGTATTTT.

This clonotype was seen more than once but under ten times. V is TRBV12-3 or TRBV12-4 and J is TRBJ1-2; maybe TRBD1 (6 bases). Trimming took off 3 bases at V and 3 bases at J, with 8 bases between the two ends. The CDR3 is 13 amino acids. The chain's CDR3 is CASSFRGDYGYTF. CDR3 nucleotides: TGTGCCAGCAGTTTCAGGGGCGACTATGGCTACACCTTC.

The chain recombines TRBV12-3 or TRBV12-4 with TRBJ2-7, with D possibly matching TRBD2 (6 bases). The CDR3 is 16 amino acids. V lost 4 bases and J lost 7, with 23 bases in between. CDR3 region: CASSSGHRRDGGEQYF. As DNA, the CDR3 is TGTGCCAGCAGTTCCGGCCACCGGCGGGACGGCGGAGAGCAGTACTTC.

The rearrangement links TRBV5-1 to TRBJ2-5; D is unclear. The germline gives CDR1 SGHRS, CDR2 YFSETQ. Trimming left V 3 bases short and J 0 bases short, with 12 bases between. CDR3 length: 15 residues. This chain's CDR3 is CASSYLSVYQETQYF. The CDR3 DNA follows: TGCGCCAGCAGCTATCTCTCAGTGTACCAAGAGACCCAGTACTTC.

This clonotype has just a few counts. V gene TRBV7-2 combines with J gene TRBJ2-7, with D hard to call. Trimming left V 5 bases short and J 6 bases short, with 14 bases between. The germline CDR1 and CDR2 sequences are SGHTA and FQGNSA. The CDR3 loop spans 13 amino acids. CDR3 sequence (DNA): TGTGCCAGCAGCGGCCGCAGTCCGGGCGAGCAGTACTTC. As protein: CASSGRSPGEQYF.

This clonotype was counted a single time. This sequence joins TRBV5-1 and TRBJ2-5, with 9 nucleotides matching TRBD2. J gave up 4 bases and V 4 bases, and 11 bases lay outside the gene matches. This CDR3 is 16 amino acids long. Per germline, CDR1 SGHRS and CDR2 YFSETQ. The CDR3 here is CASSQTDLAGTETQYF. In DNA, the CDR3 is TGCGCCAGCAGCCAGACCGACCTAGCGGGAACAGAGACCCAGTACTTC.

The chain links TRBV7-2 to TRBJ2-5; D is undetermined. Germline V CDR1 and CDR2: SGHTA, FQGNSA. CDR3 length equals 14 residues. V lost 5 bases and J 0 bases, leaving 10 bases between the germline ends. CDR3 amino acids: CASSPTPYQETQYF. CDR3 bases: TGTGCCAGCAGCCCTACACCGTACCAAGAGACCCAGTACTTC.

J is TRBJ1-2 and V is TRBV6-1, with D possibly TRBD1 on 6 matching bases. Trimming took 4 bases from V and 4 from J, leaving 16 bases between them. CDR3 length: 15 amino acids. Per germline, CDR1 MNHNS and CDR2 SASEGT. The CDR3 reads CASSVEGSGVYGYTF. CDR3 nucleotides: TGTGCCAGCAGTGTCGAGGGATCAGGGGTCTATGGCTACACCTTC.